This TCR beta chain was sequenced for a study of cytomegalovirus exposure and HLA in healthy donors. Regarding the study as a whole: Further analysis was carried out later, and it showed several of the most significant clusters appearing linked to common viral pathogens.

The CDR3 loop spans 15 amino acids. Germline V CDR1 and CDR2: SNHLY, FYNNEI. The V gene lost 3 bases and the J gene lost 6 bases, with 15 bases spanning the gap. Of note for this clone: Its target is not known.

A multiplex PCR was run with 60 Vbeta primers and 13 Jbeta primers. TCRdb keeps only in-frame clones here, not all; method: immunoSEQ multiplex PCR. This table has fewer than 140,000 clones, 60% to 80% appearing once. This receptor was obtained from a boy aged 5-17 years in good health and CMV-seronegative. V gene TRBV2 combines with J gene TRBJ1-5; possible D gene TRBD1, 6 bases. Input material: PBMCs. The CDR3 loop reads CASSDIMRGTQPQHF. As DNA, the CDR3 is TGTGCCAGCAGTGATATTATGAGGGGGACTCAGCCCCAGCATTTT.